The 10 T cell receptor beta chains below come from one sample, sequenced in a study of blood T cell repertoires in COVID-19. Some clones are missing from TCRdb's copy, which holds only in-frame ones; the method was immunoSEQ multiplex PCR. The data show 170,000 or so clones, about 87% seen once. Source material: peripheral blood. The receptor source for this set is a woman in her late teens or twenties who had recovered from COVID-19.

The V gene is TRBV7-9, the J gene TRBJ1-3, with D unclear. The CDR3 loop spans 15 amino acids. The V gene lost 2 bases and the J gene lost 2 bases, with 10 bases spanning the gap. The germline V gene has CDR1 SEHNR and CDR2 FQNEAQ (reference sequence). This CDR3 reads CASSLRVEPGNTIYF. CDR3 nucleotide sequence: TGTGCCAGCAGCTTAAGAGTCGAGCCTGGAAACACCATATATTTT.

This chain uses TRBV18 with TRBJ1-5; the match to TRBD1 covers 9 bases. Germline V gene data show CDR1 as KGHSH and CDR2 as LQKENI. V was pared by 5 bases and J by 2 bases, with 4 bases of the junction left unmatched. The CDR3 loop spans 15 amino acids. The CDR3, as DNA: TGTGCCAGCTCAGGGACAGGGTACGGCAATCAGCCCCAGCATTTT. This translates into CASSGTGYGNQPQHF.

J is TRBJ1-1 and V is TRBV11-2; D is unresolved. The CDR3 length is 12 residues. V dropped 4 bases and J dropped 5 bases, with 8 bases sitting between them. Germline CDR1 is SGHAT and CDR2 is FQNNGV. CDR3: CASSSRRTEAFF. The CDR3 coding sequence is TGTGCCAGCAGCTCTCGTCGGACTGAAGCTTTCTTT.

This chain uses TRBV5-1 with TRBJ2-3, with TRBD2 identical over 7 bases. The CDR3 is 16 residues long. The germline gives CDR1 SGHRS, CDR2 YFSETQ. V was clipped by 0 bases and J by 2 bases; unmatched bases: 6. The CDR3 nucleotides read TGCGCCAGCAGCTTGGGGCAGCGGGGATACACAGATACGCAGTATTTT. Translated, it gives CASSLGQRGYTDTQYF.

The rearrangement joins TRBV4-1 to TRBJ1-2; 7 bases are a match to TRBD1. Germline assignment: CDR1 MGHRA and CDR2 YSYEKL. This CDR3 contains 12 residues. Unmatched junction bases numbered 6, after V lost 8 bases and J lost 6 bases. The CDR3 bases are TGCGCCAGCGGCAATGGACAGGATGGCTACACCTTC. Its translation is CASGNGQDGYTF.

This clone was recorded once. This rearrangement joins TRBV7-8 to TRBJ1-4, with D perhaps TRBD1 (5 bases). The V gene's germline CDR1 is SGHVS and CDR2 FQNEAQ. The CDR3 sequence is 11 residues long. With 6 bases removed from V and 8 bases from J, the gap between germline ends came to 7 bases. Written as DNA, the CDR3 is TGTGCCAGCAGTCGGGGGGAAAAACTGTTTTTT. Its protein product is CASSRGEKLFF.

This chain links TRBV19 with TRBJ1-1; tentatively, D is TRBD1 (5 bases). With 7 bases removed from V and 0 bases from J, the gap between germline ends came to 18 bases. This CDR3 has 16 residues. Germline CDR1 LNHDA, CDR2 SQIVND (reference sequence). CDR3 nucleotide sequence: TGTGCCAGTATGTGGGGCAGGTCAATCATGAACACTGAAGCTTTCTTT. Protein: CASMWGRSIMNTEAFF.

This clone was seen once. J is TRBJ1-5 and V is TRBV2; D is undetermined. This CDR3 is built from 17 residues. The germline gives CDR1 SNHLY, CDR2 FYNNEI. V was shortened by 1 base and J by 2 bases, with 15 bases between the two germline ends. Written as DNA, the CDR3 is TGTGCCAGCAGTGAAGGAGGTGGTTATTATGGCAATCAGCCCCAGCATTTT. This encodes CASSEGGGYYGNQPQHF.

This clone occurred once. The chain carries TRBV2 and TRBJ1-4; 7 bases are a match to TRBD1. Germline assignment: CDR1 SNHLY and CDR2 FYNNEI. The junction had 6 bases not matched to a gene; V was cut back by 6 bases and J by 11 bases. The CDR3 has 12 residues. CDR3 protein: CASRTDREKLFF. The DNA for the CDR3 is TGTGCCAGCAGGACCGACAGGGAGAAACTGTTTTTT.

Written as DNA, the CDR3 is TGCGCCAGCAGCCAAGATGCGGGTAGCATCCCCCAAGAGACCCAGTACTTC. Protein sequence: CASSQDAGSIPQETQYF. V usage is TRBV4-3 and J usage is TRBJ2-5, with a possible D match to TRBD2 (5 bases). This CDR3 has 17 residues. Germline V lookup: CDR1 LGHNA, CDR2 YSLEER. V lost 0 bases and J 1 base, leaving 15 bases between the germline ends.